Listed below are T cell receptor beta chains from one sample, sequenced in a study of tissue T cells after allogeneic stem cell transplantation. The protocol was immunoSEQ multiplex PCR, while the TCRdb copy is restricted to in-frame clones and leaves out a portion. Of some 24,000 clones in the sample, around 67% were seen once. The specimen comprised tissue from the ileum, sampled at autopsy. The receptors derive from a female donor at least 60 years old with lung cancer. Each CDR3 is given with its conserved first and last residue. The order of the fields is V gene, J gene, D gene, clone size, CDR3 protein, CDR3 DNA. A D gene is named only where the DNA matches it firmly. Only part of the rows carry a size: once, few, many, or a class if the clone is expanded.

V gene: TRBV7-2; J gene: TRBJ1-2; D gene: NA; clone size: few; CDR3 protein: CASSQFNYGYTF; CDR3 DNA: TGTGCCAGCAGCCAATTTAACTATGGCTACACCTTC
V gene: TRBV25-1; J gene: TRBJ2-3; D gene: NA; clone size: NA; CDR3 protein: CASSPTTRPSSQYF; CDR3 DNA: TGTGCCAGCAGTCCCACGACCCGGCCTAGCTCGCAGTATTTT
V gene: TRBV7-9; J gene: TRBJ2-7; D gene: NA; clone size: NA; CDR3 protein: CASSPRALYEQYF; CDR3 DNA: TGTGCCAGCAGCCCCCGGGCCCTCTACGAGCAGTACTTC
V gene: TRBV29-1; J gene: TRBJ1-3; D gene: NA; clone size: NA; CDR3 protein: CSVRPNSGNTIYF; CDR3 DNA: TGCAGCGTTCGACCGAACTCTGGAAACACCATATATTTT
V gene: TRBV19; J gene: TRBJ1-2; D gene: TRBD1; clone size: NA; CDR3 protein: CASSTGTANLYGYTF; CDR3 DNA: TGTGCCAGTAGTACAGGGACAGCGAACCTCTATGGCTACACCTTC
V gene: TRBV7-2; J gene: TRBJ2-1; D gene: NA; clone size: NA; CDR3 protein: CASSLAAGDYEQFF; CDR3 DNA: TGTGCCAGCAGCCTTGCCGCAGGGGATTATGAGCAGTTCTTC
V gene: TRBV24-1; J gene: TRBJ1-4; D gene: NA; clone size: NA; CDR3 protein: CATPDCGHLEKLFF; CDR3 DNA: TGTGCCACCCCTGATTGTGGACATCTTGAAAAACTGTTTTTT
V gene: TRBV9; J gene: TRBJ2-3; D gene: TRBD1; clone size: NA; CDR3 protein: CASSEGALRGDTQYF; CDR3 DNA: TGTGCCAGCAGCGAGGGGGCGTTGAGGGGAGATACGCAGTATTTT
V gene: TRBV10-3; J gene: TRBJ1-3; D gene: NA; clone size: NA; CDR3 protein: CAIMRDSGNTIYF; CDR3 DNA: TGTGCCATCATGCGTGACTCTGGAAACACCATATATTTT
V gene: TRBV5-6; J gene: TRBJ1-1; D gene: NA; clone size: NA; CDR3 protein: CASSSIGGMNTEAFF; CDR3 DNA: TGTGCCAGCAGCTCGATCGGGGGAATGAACACTGAAGCTTTCTTT
V gene: TRBV6-5; J gene: TRBJ1-5; D gene: NA; clone size: NA; CDR3 protein: CASRTGLKGSQHF; CDR3 DNA: TGTGCCAGCAGAACCGGACTCAAAGGAAGCCAGCATTTT
V gene: TRBV19; J gene: TRBJ2-2; D gene: NA; clone size: NA; CDR3 protein: CASSIGRVTRELFF; CDR3 DNA: TGTGCCAGTAGTATAGGCAGGGTGACCCGGGAGCTGTTTTTT
V gene: TRBV9; J gene: TRBJ2-3; D gene: NA; clone size: NA; CDR3 protein: CASSWGASTDTQYF; CDR3 DNA: TGTGCCAGCAGCTGGGGGGCTAGCACAGATACGCAGTATTTT
V gene: TRBV7-2; J gene: TRBJ2-1; D gene: TRBD2; clone size: NA; CDR3 protein: CASSKAGENNEQFF; CDR3 DNA: TGTGCCAGCAGCAAGGCGGGGGAGAACAATGAGCAGTTCTTC
V gene: TRBV18; J gene: TRBJ1-3; D gene: NA; clone size: once; CDR3 protein: CASSRDFGNTIYF; CDR3 DNA: TGTGCCAGCTCGCGGGACTTTGGAAACACCATATATTTT
V gene: TRBV4-2; J gene: TRBJ1-3; D gene: NA; clone size: few; CDR3 protein: CASSQDPNSGNTIYF; CDR3 DNA: TGTGCCAGCAGCCAAGATCCCAACTCTGGAAACACCATATATTTT
V gene: TRBV9; J gene: TRBJ2-1; D gene: NA; clone size: few; CDR3 protein: CASSVAYDPYNEQFF; CDR3 DNA: TGTGCCAGCAGCGTAGCTTACGACCCCTACAATGAGCAGTTCTTC
V gene: TRBV11-2; J gene: TRBJ1-1; D gene: NA; clone size: NA; CDR3 protein: CASSLQSGNTEAFF; CDR3 DNA: TGTGCCAGCAGCTTACAATCAGGGAACACTGAAGCTTTCTTT
V gene: TRBV18; J gene: TRBJ2-3; D gene: NA; clone size: few; CDR3 protein: CASSSQVETDTQYF; CDR3 DNA: TGTGCCAGCTCATCCCAGGTTGAGACAGATACGCAGTATTTT
V gene: TRBV19; J gene: TRBJ1-2; D gene: TRBD1; clone size: few; CDR3 protein: CASVDRVNYGYTF; CDR3 DNA: TGTGCCAGTGTGGACAGGGTTAACTATGGCTACACCTTC
V gene: TRBV19; J gene: TRBJ1-5; D gene: NA; clone size: NA; CDR3 protein: CATRYEARGYQPQHF; CDR3 DNA: TGTGCCACCAGATATGAGGCCCGGGGATATCAGCCCCAGCATTTT
V gene: TRBV2; J gene: TRBJ1-1; D gene: NA; clone size: NA; CDR3 protein: CASSKGGENTEAFF; CDR3 DNA: TGTGCCAGCAGCAAGGGGGGCGAGAACACTGAAGCTTTCTTT
V gene: TRBV5-1; J gene: TRBJ1-1; D gene: NA; clone size: few; CDR3 protein: CASSSGHMNTEAFF; CDR3 DNA: TGCGCCAGCAGCTCGGGTCACATGAACACTGAAGCTTTCTTT
V gene: TRBV5-5; J gene: TRBJ2-4; D gene: NA; clone size: NA; CDR3 protein: CASSPDLSTKNIQYF; CDR3 DNA: TGTGCCAGCAGCCCGGACCTTTCTACCAAAAACATTCAGTACTTC
V gene: TRBV6-5; J gene: TRBJ2-1; D gene: NA; clone size: NA; CDR3 protein: CASSYSDEQFF; CDR3 DNA: TGTGCCAGCAGTTACTCGGATGAGCAGTTCTTC
V gene: TRBV5-4; J gene: TRBJ1-6; D gene: NA; clone size: NA; CDR3 protein: CASGQTNSPLHF; CDR3 DNA: TGTGCCAGTGGACAGACCAATTCACCCCTCCACTTT
V gene: TRBV18; J gene: TRBJ2-7; D gene: NA; clone size: NA; CDR3 protein: CASAGVSTYEQYF; CDR3 DNA: TGTGCCAGCGCCGGGGTGTCCACCTACGAGCAGTACTTC
V gene: TRBV7-2; J gene: TRBJ2-3; D gene: NA; clone size: NA; CDR3 protein: CASTLRGGDTQYF; CDR3 DNA: TGTGCCAGCACCCTAAGGGGGGGGGATACGCAGTATTTT
V gene: TRBV5-6; J gene: TRBJ1-6; D gene: NA; clone size: NA; CDR3 protein: CASSLPQGNSPLHF; CDR3 DNA: TGTGCCAGCAGCTTGCCACAGGGAAATTCACCCCTCCACTTT
V gene: TRBV3-1/TRBV3-2; J gene: TRBJ2-7; D gene: TRBD1; clone size: NA; CDR3 protein: CASRQRTGIAYEQYF; CDR3 DNA: TGTGCCAGCAGACAGAGGACAGGGATAGCCTACGAGCAGTACTTC
V gene: TRBV30; J gene: TRBJ1-5; D gene: TRBD1; clone size: NA; CDR3 protein: CAWSIGTGDSNQPQHF; CDR3 DNA: TGTGCCTGGAGTATCGGGACAGGGGATAGCAATCAGCCCCAGCATTTT
V gene: TRBV12-5; J gene: TRBJ2-5; D gene: TRBD2; clone size: NA; CDR3 protein: CASGGLAGETQYF; CDR3 DNA: TGTGCTAGTGGGGGACTAGCCGGGGAGACCCAGTACTTC
V gene: TRBV7-8; J gene: TRBJ2-7; D gene: TRBD1; clone size: NA; CDR3 protein: CASSRDRVNEQYF; CDR3 DNA: TGTGCCAGCAGCCGGGACAGGGTAAACGAGCAGTACTTC
V gene: TRBV7-8; J gene: TRBJ2-2; D gene: NA; clone size: NA; CDR3 protein: CASSSIRSGELFF; CDR3 DNA: TGTGCCAGCAGCTCGATCAGGTCAGGGGAGCTGTTTTTT
V gene: TRBV11-3; J gene: TRBJ2-1; D gene: NA; clone size: NA; CDR3 protein: CASSLGGLYNEQFF; CDR3 DNA: TGTGCCAGCAGCTTAGGGGGACTGTACAATGAGCAGTTCTTC
V gene: TRBV30; J gene: TRBJ2-2; D gene: TRBD2; clone size: NA; CDR3 protein: CAWVPPGTSVYTNTGELFF; CDR3 DNA: TGTGCCTGGGTCCCCCCGGGTACTAGCGTATATACGAACACCGGGGAGCTGTTTTTT
V gene: TRBV12-3/TRBV12-4; J gene: TRBJ1-2; D gene: TRBD1; clone size: NA; CDR3 protein: CASGRTGAYGYTF; CDR3 DNA: TGTGCCAGCGGGAGGACAGGGGCCTATGGCTACACCTTC
V gene: TRBV5-1; J gene: TRBJ2-1; D gene: TRBD1; clone size: NA; CDR3 protein: CASSVGSGRGLEGQFF; CDR3 DNA: TGCGCCAGCAGCGTTGGGAGCGGCAGGGGGCTGGAGGGGCAGTTCTTC
V gene: TRBV2; J gene: TRBJ2-5; D gene: TRBD1; clone size: NA; CDR3 protein: CASRGQGADNQETQYF; CDR3 DNA: TGTGCCAGCAGGGGACAGGGGGCGGATAACCAAGAGACCCAGTACTTC